This T cell receptor beta chain derives from a study of cytotoxic CD8 clonotypes in ibrutinib-treated CLL (dated by TCRdb to the early 2020s). Broadly, across the study: The cohort included about 15 treatment-naive and some 10 relapsed/refractory patients; about 17 were IGHV unmutated. Of the 90 or so participants in the trial, approximately 26 had longitudinal samples available. An average of 255,043 productive templates and 94,082 productive rearrangements was obtained per sample. The response samples were drawn at a median of approximately 11 months into treatment, with a range of about 6 to 40 months. Cryopreserved peripheral blood mononuclear cells were collected at three points: before therapy, at response, and at either sustained remission or disease progression. Partial responses were observed in 24 patients and complete responses in 2; after a median follow-up of roughly 62 months, remission was maintained in approximately 14 patients and progression was observed in 12. Patients were still on ibrutinib when every remission and progressive disease sample was collected. On the study overall, not on this receptor specifically: Public clonotypes were found to be uncommon and were observed to contract or remain stable during treatment; the increase in clonality was shown to reflect expansion of private clonotypes at ibrutinib response. Baseline clonality exceeded that of age-matched healthy donors and correlated strongly with circulating CD8+ T-cell counts. An increase in clonality was observed at ibrutinib response, with clonality remaining stable during sustained remission and falling back toward baseline at progression. Sampling times were not matched between patients in sustained remission and patients whose disease was progressing, and lymph node repertoires were not examined.

Each clonotype received, on average, around 9.6x coverage in deep resolution sequencing performed on a MiSeq, where the target depth lay between 1 in 1 million and 1 in 200,000 T cells. The immunoSEQ hsTCRB Kit was used to generate TCR beta libraries. Regarding the original processing steps: The data were analyzed with ImmunoSEQ Analyzer and ImmunoSEQ Data Assistant, and V, D and J gene assignments followed IMGT definitions. Clonality was computed as one minus normalized Shannon entropy of productive rearrangement frequencies, ranging from 0 to 1. Public clonotype analysis was restricted to overrepresented clonotypes comprising at least 0.05% of each patient's repertoire. About a dozen repertoires from age-matched healthy donors, obtained from immuneACCESS, served as clonality controls. TCRdb obtained this table from immuneACCESS and retained in-frame rearrangements with V and J assigned. These tables miss some clones; where compared with another copy, unresolved V genes account for less than half of the shortfall, and the remainder is unexplained. D and trimming were read from the DNA, whereas the V and J calls and clone size are those reported in that table. A total of roughly 250,000 clones appear in this sample, under 75% of them only once. Over 15% of the sample is held by the ten biggest clonotypes.

The time point label, read with the paper, signifies: less than 30 months on ibrutinib. For TCR beta library preparation, roughly 2 micrograms of genomic DNA was extracted from cryopreserved PBMCs. Longitudinal blood samples from CLL patients on ibrutinib monotherapy underwent high-throughput TCR beta sequencing. Patients were enrolled in a phase 2 open-label single-center ibrutinib monotherapy trial. As for this clone: This receptor's antigen is unknown. Base qualities are not at hand, and no much larger clone is one base apart.

The CDR3, from cysteine to phenylalanine, totals 16 residues. Of all the DNA, just the CDR3 is kept, 48 bases in frame from base 1. CDR1 and CDR2, per the germline V gene, are MGHRA and YSYEKL. V loses 0 bases of germline sequence and J loses 0 bases, and the interval between the two ends is 12 bases. The material sequenced was PBMCs, taken after 24 months of ibrutinib treatment. The chain is assembled from TRBV4-1 and TRBJ2-7; possibly the D gene is TRBD2, per 5 matching bases. The TCR was taken from a human donor with chronic lymphocytic leukemia. The DNA sequence is as follows: TGCGCCAGCAGCCAAGATGAGATCCGGGGCTCCTACGAGCAGTACTTC. It specifies CASSQDEIRGSYEQYF.